This T cell receptor beta chain was retrieved from a study of post-analysis software for immune sequencing data. Across the whole study: In terms of disease course, relapsing-remitting, secondary progressive and progressive-relapsing multiple sclerosis were included.

Germline V gene lookup returns CDR1 SGHNT and CDR2 YYREEE (reference sequence). Trimming cost V 4 bases and J 5 bases, with 6 bases left between them. The CDR3 has 12 amino acids. As to this clonotype: Its specificity is unknown. One base away lies a much larger clone, so this may be a sequencing read error.

Study findings and constraints: A significant reduction in normalized Chao1 diversity was observed in multiple sclerosis patients versus controls. Samples prepared in the same batch strongly co-clustered by F measure. About five TRBV segments occurring more often in patients than controls included TRBV5-6, TRBV5-1 and TRBV20-1.

Prepared libraries of TCR beta cDNA carried unique molecular identifiers. TCRdb reanalysed the PCR reads using MiXCR and keeps one entry per CDR3 protein. The table records 750,000 to 950,000 distinct CDR3 sequences, approximately 44% of them present only once. This TCR was recovered from a girl between 10 and 17 years old with multiple sclerosis. V usage is TRBV5-4 and J usage is TRBJ2-2; no reliable D call. Source material: blood. The CDR3 loop reads CASSPVTGELFF. For the CDR3, the DNA is TGTGCCAGCAGCCCCGTTACCGGGGAGCTGTTTTTT.